The 4 T cell receptor beta chains presented below share a single source sample, sequenced in a study of blood T cells in healthy people across ages (dated by TCRdb to between 2014 and 2016). Library method: 5' RACE. Data came from an Illumina HiSeq 2500. The second PCR ran for about 6 to 11 cycles and used a J-beta primer mix along with a sample-barcoded 5' primer. In-frame beta chains were kept once TCRdb had trimmed the public reads at Q25 with fastp and called clones with MiXCR. CDR3 protein duplicates are merged, each entry listing the most common genes and DNA. The sample table lists some 800,000 distinct CDR3 sequences, around 42% of them with a count of one. The ten largest clones capture roughly 19% of the sample. Input material: blood. These receptors all come from a man between 60 and 75 years old in good health.

This clonotype showed up many times. The chain uses TRBV4-3 and TRBJ2-7; 9 bases are shared with TRBD2. Germline V gene sequence: CDR1 LGHNA, CDR2 YSLEER. The CDR3 totals 14 residues. V shed 2 bases, J shed 3 bases, and the junction held 2 bases outside the gene matches. CDR3 residues: CASSQSGGSYEQYF. The DNA for the CDR3 is TGCGCCAGCAGCCAAAGCGGGGGGAGCTACGAGCAGTACTTC.

This clonotype was seen ten or more times. This chain joins TRBV6-6 and TRBJ2-7, with D perhaps being TRBD1 or TRBD2 (6 bases each). Germline loops: CDR1 MNHNY, CDR2 SVGAGI (reference sequence). The CDR3 is 14 residues long. Trimming cost V 10 bases and J 3 bases, with 19 bases left between them. The CDR3 sequence: CAINGGGFGYEQYF. The DNA of the CDR3 is TGTGCCATCAACGGAGGGGGTTTCGGCTACGAGCAGTACTTC.

This chain joins TRBV12-3 or TRBV12-4 and TRBJ1-1, with a possible D match to TRBD1 (6 bases). The CDR3 consists of 14 residues. Trimming removed 2 bases at V and 5 bases at J, with 12 bases between. CDR3 sequence: CASSLMVQGTEAFF. The CDR3 DNA sequence: TGTGCCAGCAGTTTAATGGTCCAGGGGACTGAAGCTTTCTTT.

This chain links TRBV9 with TRBJ1-6; tentative D call: TRBD1 (5 bases). The germline gives CDR1 SGDLS, CDR2 YYNGEE. Trimming left V 2 bases short and J 10 bases short, with 10 bases between. The CDR3 is 13 amino acids. The CDR3 bases are TGTGCCAGCAGCGTGAGTGGACAATCACCCCTCCACTTT. Amino acids: CASSVSGQSPLHF.